This passage covers 11 T cell receptor beta chains from one sample sequenced in a study of control samples from healthy donors and cancer patients. The repertoire was sequenced with immunoSEQ multiplex PCR; TCRdb's copy has only in-frame clones and lacks some. The sample records about 89,000 clones, over 65% being singletons. Sequencing was carried out using blood. The receptor set was obtained from a woman aged 40 to 50 in good health.

The rearrangement joins TRBV20-1 to TRBJ2-7; D is undetermined. Germline assignment: CDR1 DFQATT and CDR2 SNEGSKA (reference sequence). V was trimmed by 3 bases and J by 4 bases, leaving 13 bases between them. The CDR3 is made up of 13 amino acids. As DNA, the CDR3 is TGCAGTGCTAGTGTCGGAGCTCGTTACGAGCAGTACTTC. Translation: CSASVGARYEQYF.

The genes are TRBV20-1 and TRBJ1-3; D might be TRBD1 (5 bases). CDR1 is DFQATT and CDR2 is SNEGSKA in the germline V gene (reference sequence). The CDR3 contains 11 residues. Trimming cost V 8 bases and J 4 bases, with 9 bases left between them. Here the CDR3 DNA reads TGCAGTACTCGGACAGGAAACACCATATATTTT. Protein sequence: CSTRTGNTIYF.

The rearrangement joins TRBV29-1 to TRBJ2-7, with 11 bases matching TRBD1. The J segment lost 3 bases and the V segment lost 3 bases, leaving 1 base of the junction unmatched. CDR1 and CDR2 from the germline V gene are SQVTM and ANQGSEA. The CDR3 is 13 residues long. DNA of the CDR3: TGCAGCGTTGAGGGGACAGGGGGCTACGAGCAGTACTTC. This encodes CSVEGTGGYEQYF.

This clone was seen just once. The chain recombines TRBV10-3 with TRBJ1-3; D is possibly TRBD1 (5 bases). V shed 2 bases and J shed 3 bases, with 17 bases lying between them. Germline CDR1 ENHRY, CDR2 SYGVKD. The CDR3 is 17 amino acids. The CDR3 sequence is CAISEPRDVADGNTIYF. In nucleotides, the CDR3 is TGTGCCATCAGTGAGCCCAGGGACGTCGCAGATGGAAACACCATATATTTT.

The chain employs TRBV7-9 and TRBJ2-3; D may correspond to TRBD1 or TRBD2 (5 bases each). V was clipped by 6 bases and J by 1 base, with 8 bases between them. In germline, CDR1 is SEHNR, CDR2 FQNEAQ (reference sequence). This CDR3 has 13 amino acids. This CDR3 is CASRVGGTDTQYF. Written as DNA, the CDR3 is TGTGCCAGCAGGGTGGGGGGCACAGATACGCAGTATTTT. Together with reference TRBV7-9 and TRBJ2-3, the CDR3 gives the full variable domain: DTGVSQNPRHKITKRGQNVTFRCDPISEHNRLYWYRQTLGQGPEFLTYFQNEAQLEKSRLLSDRFSAERPKGSFSTLEIQRTEQGDSAMYLCASRVGGTDTQYFGPGTRLTVL.

This rearrangement joins TRBV3-1 (or the pseudogene TRBV3-2) to TRBJ1-4; 10 bases are a match to TRBD1. The length of the CDR3 is 16 residues. Trimming took 5 bases from V and 3 from J; bases not matched to a gene: 6. Looked up from germline, CDR1 is LGHDT and CDR2 is YNNKEL (reference sequence). DNA of the CDR3: TGTGCCAGCAGCGGAGAGGGACAGGGGTCTAATGAAAAACTGTTTTTT. It translates to CASSGEGQGSNEKLFF.

The genes are TRBV2 and TRBJ1-2; 7 nucleotides align to TRBD1. CDR1 and CDR2 from the germline V gene are SNHLY and FYNNEI. The CDR3 is 18 amino acids. V was clipped by 3 bases and J by 5 bases; unmatched bases: 18. The CDR3 reads CASSESDRRGGGRYGYTF. The CDR3 bases are TGTGCCAGCAGTGAGTCGGACAGGCGAGGCGGTGGGCGTTATGGCTACACCTTC.

The rearrangement uses TRBV5-4 and TRBJ1-5, with D unresolved. The CDR3 is 12 amino acids. V shed 0 bases and J shed 9 bases, with 7 bases lying between them. Per germline, CDR1 SGHNT and CDR2 YYREEE (reference sequence). For the CDR3, the DNA is TGTGCCAGCAGCTTGGACGTTGGGCCCCAGCATTTT. Translating it yields CASSLDVGPQHF.

The chain recombines TRBV19 with TRBJ1-1, with D hard to call. V lost 9 bases and J 8 bases, leaving 16 bases between the germline ends. CDR1 is LNHDA, CDR2 SQIVND, per germline (reference sequence). The CDR3 sequence is 12 residues long. CDR3 loop: CASVQRMREAFF. The CDR3 coding sequence is TGTGCCAGCGTGCAAAGGATGAGGGAAGCTTTCTTT.

V is TRBV18 and J is TRBJ1-6, with TRBD1 as a possible D gene (6 bases). Per the germline V gene, CDR1 is KGHSH and CDR2 is LQKENI. This CDR3 comprises 15 residues. The ends were cut back, 4 bases at V and 7 bases at J, with 14 bases in the middle. CDR3 nucleotide sequence: TGTGCCAGCTCACACCTACAGGGACTGAATTCACCCCTCCACTTT. It translates to CASSHLQGLNSPLHF.

The V call is TRBV4-1, the J call TRBJ2-7; 9 nucleotides line up with TRBD2. This CDR3 region has 18 residues. CDR1 MGHRA and CDR2 YSYEKL come from the germline V gene. The J segment lost 3 bases and the V segment lost 0 bases, leaving 12 bases of the junction unmatched. CDR3 DNA: TGCGCCAGCAGCCAAGATAATGTTGCGGGGGGGAGGCTCTACGAGCAGTACTTC. It codes for CASSQDNVAGGRLYEQYF.